The following is a T cell receptor (beta chain) sequence with its context. Its antigen is still unknown. Base qualities are missing; no much larger clone stands one base away. TCRbeta CDR3 regions were amplified from genomic DNA by means of the immunoSEQ Assay, a bias-controlled multiplex PCR. As for the authors' bioinformatics: The number of nucleated cells in each sample was estimated from the amplification of reference gene primers within the assay. To quantify the absolute abundance of each unique TCRbeta CDR3 rearrangement, sequence reads were collapsed and filtered. For each sample, productive Simpson clonality was calculated as the square root of Simpson's diversity index across productive rearrangements. TCRdb re-hosts the immuneACCESS table, in-frame sequences only. Its copies lack some clones; in the studies checked, an unresolved V gene accounts for under half of them, and the cause for the rest is not known. Clone size and V and J calls were adopted from that table, with D and trimming inferred from the DNA. In this sample the table shows about 230,000 clones, 87% of which occur a single time. The top ten constitute under 14% of the sample.

Via the germline V gene (reference sequence), CDR1 is LGHDT and CDR2 YNNKEL. V is shortened by 5 bases, J by 1 base, and the region joining them spans 14 bases. The CDR3, from cysteine to phenylalanine, totals 15 residues. Just CDR3 DNA is preserved here, 45 bases in frame from base 1. This record comes from a study of blood T cell repertoires in COVID-19 (dated by TCRdb to about 2020). Turning to the overall study: Samples covering the acute and convalescent phases of COVID-19 were provided by collaborators in the United States, Italy and Spain. The prospective study material was composed of cDNA or gDNA derived from T cells, B-cell-depleted T cells, or PBMCs. Subjects who had been exposed to COVID-19, were actively infected with it, or had recovered from it provided the deeply sampled blood TCRbeta repertoires that made up the dataset. The repertoires were released in a freely available public database meant as a resource for research on the immune response to SARS-CoV-2. Samples were obtained from the ongoing ImmuneRACE study (first 160 participants) and from 1,254 subjects provided by 6 global collaborators. The sample metadata nearly always contained a de-identified subject ID, COVID-19 status, age in years and sex. Where HLA class I and class II types were available, the types were taken from metadata supplied by the sample provider, not from assay-based typing.

Study-wide conclusions, independent of this receptor: Clinical and demographic metadata were provided uncurated, with the amount varying by source and participant.

Participants in the prospective study were aged roughly 18 to 100 years, lived in 20 to 30 United States geographic areas, and enrolled through a virtual design. Cohort assignment in the prospective study relied on participant-reported clinical history from a screening survey and a study questionnaire. Recovered participants in ImmuneRACE Cohort 3 were defined by two consecutive negative NP/OP PCR tests, clearance by a healthcare professional, or resolution of symptoms. In the prospective study, whole blood, serum and a nasopharyngeal or oropharyngeal swab were collected from each participant by mobile phlebotomists. Over a roughly 2-month period, participants in the prospective study had the option of providing additional blood draws and questionnaires. Blood samples from the prospective study were shipped frozen or at room temperature prior to DNA extraction.

Recombination linked TRBV3-1 (or the pseudogene TRBV3-2) to TRBJ1-1, with the D gene too uncertain to name. The TCR originated in a young man who had recovered from COVID-19. Specimen: PBMCs or T cells enriched from blood (not recorded which). The DNA reads as follows: TGTGCCAGCAGCGGTTTTAACGCAGGGAACACTGAAGCTTTCTTT. It translates as CASSGFNAGNTEAFF.